The 29 T cell receptor beta chains reported below all come from one sample, sequenced in a study of blood T cell repertoires in COVID-19. Method: immunoSEQ multiplex PCR; TCRdb's copy keeps in-frame clones and lacks some. This table has hundreds of thousands of clones, approximately 87% appearing once. Sequencing was performed on peripheral blood. The receptors were gathered from a woman in her forties or fifties with COVID-19, enrolled during active disease.

This clone appeared a few times. J is TRBJ1-5 and V is TRBV4-2; D may be TRBD1 (6 bases). The CDR3 has 17 residues. Germline CDR1 reads LGHNA; CDR2 reads YNFKEQ. The V gene lost 4 bases and the J gene lost 3 bases, with 19 bases spanning the gap. CDR3 protein: CASSPSSAGGHNQPQHF. The CDR3 bases are TGTGCCAGCAGCCCCTCCTCGGCGGGGGGCCACAATCAGCCCCAGCATTTT.

This chain links TRBV6-5 with TRBJ1-2, with a weak D call TRBD1 (6 bases). The CDR3 sequence is 13 residues long. V lost 6 bases, J lost 4 bases, and 12 bases lay in between. CDR1 is MNHEY, CDR2 SVGAGI, per germline. CDR3 DNA sequence: TGTGCCAGCAGGGGGGCCAGGGGCTATGGCTACACCTTC. Its protein is CASRGARGYGYTF.

The chain carries TRBV7-8 and TRBJ1-1; tentative D call: TRBD1 (5 bases). There are 18 residues in the CDR3. V was trimmed by 4 bases and J by 2 bases, leaving 23 bases between them. Germline values: CDR1 SGHVS, CDR2 FQNEAQ. CDR3 protein: CASSSLGARRALNTEAFF. In nucleotides, the CDR3 is TGTGCCAGCAGCTCCCTTGGAGCCCGCAGGGCACTTAACACTGAAGCTTTCTTT.

The rearrangement uses TRBV10-1 and TRBJ2-3, with 14 positions matching TRBD2. V trimming: 4 bases; J trimming: 5 bases; junction bases outside the gene matches: 14. The CDR3 sequence is 19 residues long. Germline CDR1 is WNHNN and CDR2 is SYGVQD (reference sequence). CDR3 DNA sequence: TGCGCCAGCAGTGGACCGACTAGCGGGAGGGAGCTGTGTAAAGATACGCAGTATTTT. Translation: CASSGPTSGRELCKDTQYF.

This chain connects TRBV29-1 to TRBJ1-1, with TRBD1 identical over 9 bases. Germline values: CDR1 SQVTM, CDR2 ANQGSEA. J gave up 3 bases and V 6 bases, and 5 bases lay outside the gene matches. There are 13 residues in the CDR3. This CDR3 is CSVRGQGYTEAFF. The CDR3 coding sequence is TGCAGCGTGCGGGGACAGGGATACACTGAAGCTTTCTTT.

The chain combines TRBV6-2 or TRBV6-3 with TRBJ1-2, with 11 positions matching TRBD1. J lost 6 bases, V lost 2 bases, and 5 bases had no gene match. This CDR3 comprises 15 residues. The germline V gene has CDR1 MNHEY and CDR2 SVGEGT. The CDR3 loop is CASSYGQGAPHGYTF. The CDR3 DNA reads TGTGCCAGCAGTTACGGACAGGGGGCGCCCCATGGCTACACCTTC.

V is TRBV19 and J is TRBJ1-5; D is uncertain. V was shortened by 1 base and J by 0 bases, with 7 bases between the two germline ends. CDR1 and CDR2 (germline): LNHDA, SQIVND (reference sequence). CDR3 length: 15 amino acids. The CDR3 reads CASSIVGNSNQPQHF. As DNA, the CDR3 is TGTGCCAGTAGTATAGTCGGGAATAGCAATCAGCCCCAGCATTTT.

The gene calls are TRBV9 and TRBJ2-2; 7 bases are a match to TRBD2. Trimming at V came to 2 bases and at J to 6 bases, leaving 10 bases not matched to a gene. The germline gives CDR1 SGDLS, CDR2 YYNGEE. The CDR3 spans 16 residues. The DNA of the CDR3 is TGTGCCAGCAGCGTTGGGGAGGGCCGGGGGTCCGGGGAGCTGTTTTTT. Its translation is CASSVGEGRGSGELFF.

The V gene is TRBV6-5, the J gene TRBJ2-7, with TRBD1 matching over 8 bases. Losses at the gene ends were 2 bases for V and 7 bases for J; bases not matched to a gene: 4. Germline CDR1 reads MNHEY; CDR2 reads SVGAGI. CDR3 length equals 13 residues. The DNA for the CDR3 is TGTGCCAGCAGTTACCGGACAGGGTCTGAGCAGTACTTC. It specifies CASSYRTGSEQYF.

The chain combines TRBV6-5 with TRBJ2-7, with 7 bases aligning to TRBD1. The junction had 5 bases not matched to a gene; V was cut back by 6 bases and J by 0 bases. Germline assignment: CDR1 MNHEY and CDR2 SVGAGI. CDR3 length equals 14 residues. As DNA, the CDR3 is TGTGCCAGCAGACAGGGGCCGAGCTCCTACGAGCAGTACTTC. This codes for CASRQGPSSYEQYF.

The J gene is TRBJ1-4, the V gene TRBV3-1 (or the pseudogene TRBV3-2); D is possibly TRBD1 (6 bases). Germline V gene lookup returns CDR1 LGHDT and CDR2 YNNKEL (reference sequence). The CDR3 has 16 amino acids. Trimming left V 4 bases short and J 3 bases short, with 15 bases between. CDR3 loop: CASSPRGGVANEKLFF. CDR3 DNA: TGTGCCAGCAGCCCACGGGGGGGCGTAGCTAATGAAAAACTGTTTTTT.

The table lists this clone with a count of one. The rearrangement joins TRBV9 to TRBJ2-3; weak D call: TRBD2 (6 bases). Trimming pared 4 bases from V and 2 bases from J, leaving 14 bases between. The CDR3 extends over 15 amino acids. Germline V gene lookup returns CDR1 SGDLS and CDR2 YYNGEE. CDR3 coding DNA: TGTGCCAGCAGCCGGGAGCCCCCCATCACAGATACGCAGTATTTT. Translating gives CASSREPPITDTQYF.

The chain carries TRBV3-1 (or the pseudogene TRBV3-2) and TRBJ1-2; possible D gene TRBD1, 6 bases. This CDR3 contains 13 residues. Germline V gene sequence: CDR1 LGHDT, CDR2 YNNKEL (reference sequence). With 0 bases removed from V and 4 bases from J, the gap between germline ends came to 6 bases. The CDR3 region has the DNA TGTGCCAGCAGCCAAGAGGGGGCCTATGGCTACACCTTC. Its protein is CASSQEGAYGYTF.

This clone appeared once. V is TRBV2 and J is TRBJ1-4, with D unresolved. Germline loops: CDR1 SNHLY, CDR2 FYNNEI. Trimming stripped 0 bases from V and 11 bases from J, with 13 bases between. This CDR3 is built from 14 residues. CDR3 DNA sequence: TGTGCCAGCAGTGAAGCGAGAAAAACGAGCAAACTGTTTTTT. It specifies CASSEARKTSKLFF.

The chain carries TRBV4-1 and TRBJ1-5, with 8 bases matching TRBD1. Trimming cost V 1 base and J 5 bases; bases outside gene matches: 10. The V gene's germline CDR1 is MGHRA and CDR2 YSYEKL. The CDR3 loop spans 17 amino acids. CDR3 DNA: TGCGCCAGCAGCCAAGTTATCGGACAGGGTGCCGATCAGCCCCAGCATTTT. It encodes CASSQVIGQGADQPQHF.

This chain uses TRBV18 with TRBJ1-1, with D hard to call. CDR1 and CDR2 from the germline V gene are KGHSH and LQKENI. Trimming removed 4 bases from V and 3 bases from J, with 9 bases in between. The CDR3 contains 13 residues. The CDR3 region is CASSLSLDTEAFF. The CDR3, as DNA: TGTGCCAGCTCACTCAGTCTAGACACTGAAGCTTTCTTT.

The V gene is TRBV29-1, the J gene TRBJ1-3; D gene uncertain. The germline V and J ends were trimmed by 7 bases and 0 bases, with 19 bases remaining between them. CDR3 length: 16 residues. The V gene's germline CDR1 is SQVTM and CDR2 ANQGSEA. The CDR3 DNA is TGCAGCGCCCAATTCGCGGTCGCCCCCTCTGGAAACACCATATATTTT. It is translated as CSAQFAVAPSGNTIYF.

This chain connects TRBV27 to TRBJ1-2; a possible D gene is TRBD1 (5 bases). The CDR3 extends over 16 amino acids. With 6 bases removed from V and 7 bases from J, the gap between germline ends came to 24 bases. Germline lookup yields CDR1 MNHEY and CDR2 SMNVEV (reference sequence). The CDR3 coding sequence is TGTGCCAGCAGCCCCGGGACTTCCCCCCGAGAGAGTGGCTACACCTTC. As protein: CASSPGTSPRESGYTF.

The CDR3 sequence: CASSLDPTVAGGNYEQYF. CDR3 in DNA: TGCGCCAGCAGCTTAGACCCCACGGTAGCGGGAGGGAACTACGAGCAGTACTTC. The chain couples TRBV5-1 to TRBJ2-7; 11 nucleotides agree with TRBD2. This CDR3 is 18 amino acids long. Germline CDR1 SGHRS, CDR2 YFSETQ. Unmatched junction bases numbered 13, after V lost 2 bases and J lost 3 bases.

This chain connects TRBV5-1 to TRBJ2-7; TRBD1 matches at 11 bases. The CDR3 totals 15 residues. V gave up 5 bases and J gave up 6 bases; unmatched junction bases: 10. Germline V lookup: CDR1 SGHRS, CDR2 YFSETQ. The CDR3 bases are TGCGCCAGCAGTACTGGACAGGGGGCTTTCTCCGAGCAGTACTTC. It translates to CASSTGQGAFSEQYF.

The CDR3 here is CSVRGTGGINTEAFF. For the CDR3, the DNA is TGCAGCGTAAGGGGGACAGGGGGAATAAACACTGAAGCTTTCTTT. The rearrangement links TRBV29-1 to TRBJ1-1; 11 bases are a match to TRBD1. This CDR3 is built from 15 residues. The germline V gene encodes CDR1 SQVTM and CDR2 ANQGSEA. Trimming at V came to 6 bases and at J to 2 bases, leaving 8 bases not matched to a gene.

The rearrangement joins TRBV27 to TRBJ2-3; TRBD1 matches at 9 bases. Germline V gene data show CDR1 as MNHEY and CDR2 as SMNVEV (reference sequence). Trimming took 5 bases from V and 4 from J; bases not matched to a gene: 1. The CDR3 is made up of 13 amino acids. This chain's CDR3 is CASSNRGPDTQYF. The CDR3 DNA sequence: TGTGCCAGCAGTAACAGGGGGCCAGATACGCAGTATTTT.

This CDR3 is CASSFRGGTEAFF. CDR3 sequence (DNA): TGTGCCAGCAGCTTTAGGGGGGGCACTGAAGCTTTCTTT. This chain uses TRBV11-2 with TRBJ1-1, with a weak D call TRBD1 (6 bases). There are 13 residues in the CDR3. Looked up from germline, CDR1 is SGHAT and CDR2 is FQNNGV. V was trimmed by 3 bases and J by 4 bases, leaving 9 bases between them.

The chain joins TRBV5-1 to TRBJ1-2, with D possibly TRBD1 on 6 matching bases. The germline gives CDR1 SGHRS, CDR2 YFSETQ. The CDR3 consists of 15 residues. V dropped 4 bases and J dropped 0 bases, with 13 bases sitting between them. CDR3 sequence: CASSKDSPSNYGYTF. In DNA, the CDR3 is TGCGCCAGCAGCAAGGACAGCCCTTCTAACTATGGCTACACCTTC.

The chain has TRBV5-6 and TRBJ2-5; 12 bases map to TRBD2. Germline-derived CDR1 and CDR2 are SGHDT and YYEEEE. The J segment lost 5 bases and the V segment lost 1 base, leaving 3 bases of the junction unmatched. CDR3 length equals 15 residues. For the CDR3, the DNA is TGTGCCAGCAGCTTGCTAGCGGGAGGGGTGGAGACCCAGTACTTC. Translation: CASSLLAGGVETQYF.

This clone was detected only once. The rearrangement uses TRBV7-9 and TRBJ1-3; D not resolved. The CDR3 totals 14 residues. Trimming took 2 bases from V and 0 from J, leaving 5 bases between them. CDR1 is SEHNR, CDR2 FQNEAQ, per germline (reference sequence). The CDR3 region has the DNA TGTGCCAGCAGCTTAACCGGCTCTGGAAACACCATATATTTT. Translating gives CASSLTGSGNTIYF.

CDR3 nucleotides: TGTGCCTGGACCGATCAGGGTAGCAATCAGCCCCAGCATTTT. The encoded protein is CAWTDQGSNQPQHF. J is TRBJ1-5 and V is TRBV30, with D maybe TRBD1 (5 bases). The germline V and J ends were trimmed by 4 bases and 0 bases, with 10 bases remaining between them. CDR1 GTSNPN and CDR2 SVGIG come from the germline V gene (reference sequence). The CDR3 sequence is 14 residues long.

The V and J genes are TRBV7-8 and TRBJ2-5; TRBD1 aligns across 9 bases. The CDR3 length is 16 residues. The V segment lost 6 bases and the J segment 5 bases; nucleotides outside the gene matches: 13. Germline V gene lookup returns CDR1 SGHVS and CDR2 FQNEAQ. This CDR3 is CASRLMGTGGQETQYF. The DNA of the CDR3 is TGTGCCAGCAGATTGATGGGTACAGGGGGCCAGGAGACCCAGTACTTC.

This chain joins TRBV19 and TRBJ2-5, with a possible D match to TRBD2 (5 bases). This CDR3 has 14 amino acids. Trimming stripped 5 bases from V and 0 bases from J, with 10 bases between. Per germline, CDR1 LNHDA and CDR2 SQIVND (reference sequence). The CDR3 DNA reads as TGTGCCAGTAGTCGGACTTGGGACCAAGAGACCCAGTACTTC. Its translation: CASSRTWDQETQYF.